The T cell receptor beta chain described here comes from a study of patients and donors after allogeneic stem cell transplantation. Trimming took off 4 bases at V and 3 bases at J, with 6 bases between the two ends. CDR3 length equals 13 residues. Germline-derived CDR1 and CDR2 are WNHNN and SYGVQD (reference sequence). Via MiXCR, TCRdb re-called the RT-PCR reads, giving one row per CDR3 protein. In the table there are 98,000 or so distinct CDR3 sequences, around 38% of which are singletons. Sequencing used blood, either unsorted or a sorted T cell fraction (not recorded which). The origin of this receptor is a human donor who was either an allogeneic HSCT recipient or a stem cell or donor lymphocyte infusion donor (not recorded which). It is not recorded whose cells these are; they may come from a transplant donor. The chain links TRBV10-1 to TRBJ2-2; no definite D call. The CDR3 DNA follows: TGCGCCAGCAGTGGTCAGCACACCGGGGAGCTGTTTTTT. Translation: CASSGQHTGELFF.